The sequence of this T cell receptor (beta chain) was determined in a study of molecular identifiers for immune sequencing clone quantification. TCRdb fed the PCR reads into MiXCR, producing one record per CDR3 protein. The top ten hold under 0.8% of the sample, which has 460,000 or so distinct CDR3 sequences, around 25% seen once. With respect to this clonotype: One junction end disagrees with the germline gene, perhaps due to a read error.

Specimen: naive CD8+ T cells from blood, with Jurkat cell RNA spiked in. As to subset: FACS-sorted CD8+CD4-CCR7+CD45RA+ naive T cells. The source of this sequence is a human donor in good health. Some libraries in this study had Jurkat cell RNA spiked in.

In DNA, the CDR3 is TGTGCCCGCAGCTCAGACCCCTACGAGCAGTACTTC. Protein product: CARSSDPYEQYF. The rearrangement uses TRBV11-2 and TRBJ2-7; D call uncertain. The CDR3 is made up of 12 amino acids. Germline assignment: CDR1 SGHAT and CDR2 FQNNGV.